This T cell receptor (beta chain) comes out of a study of cytomegalovirus exposure and HLA in healthy donors. About the research overall: An early data release held tens of millions of unique TCRs from HLA-typed donors.

The study's findings and limits: In a later analysis, at a false discovery rate of 0.05, about 17,000 TCR beta sequences matched HLA alleles. The authors enumerated 150 to 200 TCR beta chains as linked to cytomegalovirus.

Comments on this clone: Its target is unknown.

The ends were cut back, 1 base at V and 0 bases at J, with 16 bases in the middle. CDR1 and CDR2 (germline): SGHTA, FQGNSA. There are 18 residues in the CDR3. A multiplex PCR was run with 60 Vbeta primers and 13 Jbeta primers. Some clones are missing from TCRdb's copy, which holds only in-frame ones; the method was immunoSEQ multiplex PCR. In the table there are fewer than 130,000 clones, less than 80% of which are singletons. The gene calls are TRBV7-2 and TRBJ1-3, with a weak D call TRBD1 (6 bases). The TCR comes from a man aged 30-40 years in good health and CMV-seropositive. The material sequenced was PBMCs. CDR3: CASSLVSTGLSSGNTIYF. The CDR3 bases are TGTGCCAGCAGCTTAGTGTCTACAGGGTTAAGCTCTGGAAACACCATATATTTT.